The present entry profiles one T cell receptor beta chain with its context. The source of the sample is a study of a mutant IDH1 vaccine in newly diagnosed glioma. The trim removed 4 bases at V and 1 base at J, leaving 4 bases unmatched. The CDR3 extends over 14 amino acids. Per germline, CDR1 SGDLS and CDR2 YYNGEE. Time point of the sample: baseline, week 1 (first vaccination visit). Treatment reported: pre-vaccination baseline after standard-of-care therapy. Astrocytomas that were new, WHO grade 3 or 4, IDH1-mutant and ATRX-lost were present in the donors. The data were produced by immunoSEQ multiplex PCR, yet TCRdb's version contains in-frame clones alone and is incomplete. The table includes approximately 92,000 clones, about four fifths detected once.

The material was PBMCs, obtained from a glioma patient treated with radiotherapy, temozolomide or both. This chain links TRBV9 with TRBJ1-1; 7 bases line up with TRBD1. This clonotype was sampled from a woman aged 45 to 65 with glioma. CDR3 nucleotides: TGTGCCAGCAGCCCGCGGACAGGGAACACTGAAGCTTTCTTT. This gives the protein CASSPRTGNTEAFF.